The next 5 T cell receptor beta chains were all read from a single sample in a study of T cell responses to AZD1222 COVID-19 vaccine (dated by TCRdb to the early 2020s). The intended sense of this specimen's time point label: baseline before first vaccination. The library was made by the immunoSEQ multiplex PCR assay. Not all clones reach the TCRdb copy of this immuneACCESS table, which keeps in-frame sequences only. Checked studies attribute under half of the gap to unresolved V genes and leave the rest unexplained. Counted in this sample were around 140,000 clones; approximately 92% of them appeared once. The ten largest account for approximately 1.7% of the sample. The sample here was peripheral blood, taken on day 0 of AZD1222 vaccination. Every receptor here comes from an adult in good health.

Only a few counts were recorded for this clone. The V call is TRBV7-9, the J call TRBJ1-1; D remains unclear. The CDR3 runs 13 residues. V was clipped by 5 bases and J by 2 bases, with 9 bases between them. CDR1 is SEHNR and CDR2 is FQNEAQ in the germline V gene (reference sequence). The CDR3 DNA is TGTGCCAGCAGCGCCCAAGTCAACACTGAAGCTTTCTTT. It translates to CASSAQVNTEAFF.

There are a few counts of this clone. CDR3 DNA sequence: TGTGCCAGCAGCGAAGACAGAAACCCATACAATGAGCAGTTCTTC. It yields the protein CASSEDRNPYNEQFF. The chain joins TRBV9 to TRBJ2-1; D might be TRBD1 (5 bases). This CDR3 has 15 amino acids. Trimming pared 3 bases from V and 4 bases from J, leaving 14 bases between. Germline V CDR1 and CDR2: SGDLS, YYNGEE.

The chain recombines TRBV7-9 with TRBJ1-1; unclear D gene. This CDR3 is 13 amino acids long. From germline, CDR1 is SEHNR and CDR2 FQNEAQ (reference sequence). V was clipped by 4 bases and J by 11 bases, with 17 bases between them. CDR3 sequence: CASSSPGLRWAFF. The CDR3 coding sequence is TGTGCCAGCAGCTCGCCGGGCCTTAGATGGGCTTTCTTT.

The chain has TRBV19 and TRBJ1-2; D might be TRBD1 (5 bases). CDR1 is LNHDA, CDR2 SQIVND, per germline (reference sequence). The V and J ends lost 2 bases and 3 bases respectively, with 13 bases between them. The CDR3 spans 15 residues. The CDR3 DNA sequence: TGTGCCAGTAGTATACGACACGGGGCGGACTATGGCTACACCTTC. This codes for CASSIRHGADYGYTF.

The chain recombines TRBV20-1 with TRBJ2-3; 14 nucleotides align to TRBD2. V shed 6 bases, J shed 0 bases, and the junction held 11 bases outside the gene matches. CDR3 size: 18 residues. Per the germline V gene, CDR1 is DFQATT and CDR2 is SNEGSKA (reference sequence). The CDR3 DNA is TGCAGTGCCAGTCCTGGACTAGCGGGAGGTTCTAGCACAGATACGCAGTATTTT. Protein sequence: CSASPGLAGGSSTDTQYF.